This paragraph covers one T cell receptor (beta chain) sequence. Its cognate antigen is unknown. The record originates from a study of T cells in tumors after PD-1 blockade. Study context: Each patient got pembrolizumab 200 mg every 3 weeks or cemiplimab 350 mg every 2 weeks. During anti-PD-1 treatment, some patients continued daily vismodegib 150 mg.

Data came from immunoSEQ multiplex PCR; TCRdb stores just in-frame clones and leaves some out. The sample lists more than 40,000 clones, roughly 80% occurring once. Tumor or blood genomic DNA was sequenced, with inputs of roughly 550 ng to 6,500 ng. Germline assignment: CDR1 WNHNN and CDR2 SYGVQD (reference sequence). There are 13 residues in the CDR3. Trimming removed 4 bases from V and 6 bases from J; junction bases left unmatched: 4. Findings and caveats of the study: Around 37% of tumor TCR clonotypes were also found in blood.

The clonotype originates from a human donor with advanced basal cell or squamous cell carcinoma (not recorded which). The sequenced sample was PBMCs, obtained before anti-PD-1 therapy. The rearrangement joins TRBV10-1 to TRBJ2-3, with 7 bases identical to TRBD1. The CDR3 nucleotides are TGCGCCAGCAGTGGAGGGGGCGCGGATACGCAGTATTTT. Residues: CASSGGGADTQYF.